Sequencing of this T cell receptor beta chain was carried out in a study of radiation and T cells in renal cell carcinoma (TCRdb year 2020). For the study in its entirety: In total, roughly 51 samples underwent TCR beta sequencing: 25 or so tumors plus 27 peripheral blood samples. The final blood draw was performed at 4 weeks after radiation, at the same time as nephrectomy. Across all 50 or so samples, several million unique CDR3 nucleotide sequences encoding roughly 2,800,000 unique CDR3 amino acid sequences were identified. General conclusions and limits of the study: Because the trial had a single-armed design, the trial could not examine how radiation dose or scheduling affected the TCR repertoire. In blood, the top tumor clonotypes increased between baseline and 2 weeks post-radiation and then shrank by 4 weeks, which suggests that tumor-resident clones expanded only transiently. Because pretreatment tumor biopsies were not available, the study could not determine whether clonotypes were already present within the tumor at baseline. Blood repertoire dynamics were not followed beyond 4 weeks after treatment.

This specimen's time point label, interpreted: blood 4 weeks post-SBRT, at nephrectomy. The treatment or condition label on this specimen signifies: 15 Gy SBRT to primary tumor, nephrectomy 4 weeks later. The samples were drawn from a clinical trial, where primary renal cell carcinomas were treated with 15 Gy of stereotactic body radiation therapy and then removed by nephrectomy 4 weeks afterward. Serial peripheral blood from radiation-treated patients was sampled at baseline, 2 weeks and 4 weeks after SBRT to track tumor-enriched clonotypes. Every patient had renal cell carcinoma of clear cell pathology. Genomic DNA for TCR sequencing was prepared using the QIAamp DNA Blood Mini Kit (Qiagen). The analyses included only samples that passed all quality control checks. The immunoSEQ kit was used, according to the manufacturer's recommendations, to generate TCR beta libraries from genomic DNA. For library preparation, a first multiplex PCR was performed with proprietary primers, followed by a second PCR in which unique barcodes were added, and bead cleanups were performed after each round. A kit-provided positive control reaction and a negative control reaction were included in every sample batch. The final libraries underwent checking on an Agilent 4200 TapeStation D1000 ScreenTape, volumetric pooling, and quantification by qPCR. Sequencing was performed on an Illumina NextSeq500 using a MidOutput 150-cycle cartridge, with 156 Read1 cycles, 15 Index1 cycles, and the kit custom primers. The pooled library was loaded at approximately 1 pM, with a roughly 21% PhiX control spiked in. The source study handled its data this way. The vendor-processed data were analyzed in R, and a clonotype was defined as all T cells that share the same CDR3 nucleotide sequence. For clone abundance analyses, frequencies were normalized to the 10,000 most abundant clones in each sample. Public T cell clones, which averaged fewer than five per sample, were excluded before analysis. A difference in abundance of at least 32-fold between compartments was used to define tumor-enriched and baseline blood-enriched clonotypes. A beta-binomial differential abundance model was used to identify clonotypes that were expanded or contracted between blood time points. Tumor-blood repertoire similarity was measured with the Baroni-Urbani and Buser coefficient, and groups were compared using two-tailed Wilcoxon tests in R. As stored in TCRdb, this immuneACCESS dataset retains in-frame rearrangements with V and J assigned. A fraction of the clones does not appear; measured against another copy, unresolved V genes explain less than half of the discrepancy, and the remainder lacks a known reason. V and J calls and clone size follow that table, whereas D and trimming were derived from the DNA. The sample yields some 97,000 clones; around 80% were counted once. Approximately 7.7% of the sample is in the top ten clones.

From the germline V gene (reference sequence), CDR1 is SEHNR and CDR2 is FQNEAQ. Germline trimming: 3 bases from V, 6 bases from J; junction bases outside gene matches: 11. There are 16 amino acids in the CDR3, from cysteine to phenylalanine inclusive. Here the CDR3 DNA is all that survives: 48 bases in frame from base 1. In the case of this clone: The target of this receptor is not known. No qualities accompany the bases; no much larger clone lies one base away.

Sequencing used blood, obtained from a patient whose treatment included radiotherapy and nephrectomy. Recombination joined TRBV7-9 with TRBJ2-7; TRBD1 fits 10 bases in the junction. The sequence was obtained from a man aged 55 to 70 with renal cell carcinoma. The sequence in DNA is TGTGCCAGCAGCTTTAGTAGTTTGGGACAGGGGTCCGAGCAGTACTTC. It specifies CASSFSSLGQGSEQYF.